The 23 T cell receptor beta chains below were found in one sample sequenced in a study of blood T cells in healthy people across ages. With a J-beta primer mix and a sample-barcoded 5' primer, a second PCR ran 7 to 11 cycles. TCRdb redid the calling of the 5' RACE reads with MiXCR, one entry per CDR3 protein. This table holds 1,500,000 or so distinct CDR3 sequences, roughly 59% found once. Sequenced: blood. These receptor sequences come from a man in his late teens or twenties in good health.

Concerning this clonotype: A read error may account for a junction end that differs from germline. The chain is built from TRBV12-3 or TRBV12-4 and TRBJ2-5, with 11 bases that match TRBD2. This CDR3 spans 15 amino acids. CDR3 amino acids: CASSIAGGPQETQYF. CDR3 DNA: TGTGCCAGCAGTATAGCGGGAGGGCCACAAGAGACCCAGTACTTC.

The chain recombines TRBV27 with TRBJ2-1; D gene uncertain. Trimming removed 5 bases at V and 7 bases at J, with 9 bases between. The CDR3 spans 12 residues. Germline V gene data show CDR1 as MNHEY and CDR2 as SMNVEV (reference sequence). The CDR3 protein is CASSGVGNEQFF. The CDR3 DNA is TGTGCCAGCAGTGGGGTCGGTAATGAGCAGTTCTTC.

The J gene is TRBJ2-7, the V gene TRBV6-2 or TRBV6-3; 7 nucleotides match TRBD1. The J call is in doubt because the DNA end fits TRBJ2-5 better. Germline CDR1 is MNHEY and CDR2 is SVGEGT. This CDR3 contains 15 residues. This CDR3 reads CASNLQGQQRETQYF. Here the CDR3 DNA reads TGTGCCAGCAACCTACAGGGACAGCAGCGAGAGACCCAGTACTTC.

The chain has TRBV5-1 and TRBJ2-1; TRBD2 agrees at 8 bases. The J segment lost 3 bases and the V segment lost 4 bases, leaving 9 bases of the junction unmatched. CDR3 length equals 16 residues. From germline, CDR1 is SGHRS and CDR2 YFSETQ. This CDR3 reads CASSMILAEYYNEQFF. CDR3 in DNA: TGCGCCAGCAGCATGATACTAGCGGAATACTACAATGAGCAGTTCTTC.

Notes on this clonotype: The junction and the germline gene differ at one end; a read error may be behind it. This chain uses TRBV7-7 with TRBJ2-7; the match to TRBD1 covers 7 bases. CDR3 length: 15 amino acids. Germline values: CDR1 SSHAT, CDR2 FNYEAQ (reference sequence). The chain's CDR3 is CASSSSGTETYEQYF. In nucleotides, the CDR3 is TGTGCTAGCAGCTCATCCGGGACAGAAACCTACGAGCAGTACTTC.

This clonotype was seen a few times. The chain uses TRBV7-9 and TRBJ2-7, with D tentatively TRBD1 or TRBD2 (6 bases each). CDR1 is SEHNR, CDR2 FQNEAQ, per germline (reference sequence). Trimming removed 5 bases at V and 3 bases at J, with 23 bases between. CDR3 length: 17 amino acids. The CDR3 nucleotides are TGTGCCAGCAGCGCAACATCTGCGGGACAAAAGGACTACGAGCAGTACTTC. It specifies CASSATSAGQKDYEQYF.

The chain uses TRBV6-5 and TRBJ2-1; 8 nucleotides match TRBD1. The germline V gene has CDR1 MNHEY and CDR2 SVGAGI. The CDR3 extends over 16 amino acids. Losses at the gene ends were 3 bases for V and 9 bases for J; bases not matched to a gene: 13. The CDR3 nucleotides read TGTGCCAGCAGTTATCACCCCGGACAGGGAGTCAGTGAGCAGTTCTTC. Translation: CASSYHPGQGVSEQFF.

This chain uses TRBV7-2 with TRBJ2-6; 8 bases align to TRBD2. Trimming took 5 bases from V and 2 from J; bases not matched to a gene: 5. The CDR3 sequence is 16 residues long. Germline CDR1 is SGHTA and CDR2 is FQGNSA. CDR3 sequence: CASSVGLGPGANVLTF. The CDR3 nucleotides are TGTGCCAGCAGCGTGGGACTAGGTCCTGGGGCCAACGTCCTGACTTTC.

This clonotype was seen only once. J is TRBJ2-3 and V is TRBV11-2, with D hard to call. Trimming took 3 bases from V and 2 from J, leaving 9 bases between them. CDR3 length: 14 amino acids. CDR1 and CDR2 (germline): SGHAT, FQNNGV. The CDR3 here is CASSLWALTDTQYF. The CDR3 DNA reads TGTGCCAGCAGCTTGTGGGCACTCACAGATACGCAGTATTTT.

The chain recombines TRBV18 with TRBJ1-6; D gene ambiguous. The CDR3 contains 14 residues. The V and J ends lost 3 bases and 5 bases respectively, with 8 bases between them. Per the germline V gene, CDR1 is KGHSH and CDR2 is LQKENI. CDR3 coding DNA: TGTGCCAGCTCACCCGGACCCAATAATTCACCCCTCCACTTT. This gives the protein CASSPGPNNSPLHF.

The chain recombines TRBV6-2 or TRBV6-3 with TRBJ2-4; the D gene is possibly TRBD2 (6 bases). The end of the DNA is better explained by TRBJ2-7, so the J call may be wrong. The V gene's germline CDR1 is MNHEY and CDR2 SVGEGT. The CDR3 contains 15 residues. CDR3 loop: CASRSRDGRLYEQYF. DNA for the CDR3: TGTGCCAGCAGAAGCCGGGACGGGAGACTTTACGAGCAGTACTTC.

This clonotype was observed a single time. One junction end does not reproduce the germline sequence, and a read error may be involved. The genes are TRBV11-2 and TRBJ1-6, with no clear D. CDR1 SGHAT and CDR2 FQNNGV come from the germline V gene. The length of the CDR3 is 15 residues. CDR3 bases: TGTTCCAGCAGCTTAGCTGGGGCCTATAATTCACCCCTCCACTTT. Amino acid sequence: CSSSLAGAYNSPLHF. Combining the CDR3 with reference TRBV11-2 and TRBJ1-6 gives the whole variable domain EAGVAQSPRYKIIEKRQSVAFWCNPISGHATLYWYQQILGQGPKLLIQFQNNGVVDDSQLPKDRFSAERLKGVDSTLKIQPAKLEDSAVYLCSSSLAGAYNSPLHFGNGTRLTVT.

The chain has TRBV20-1 and TRBJ1-1; TRBD1 is a possible D gene (5 bases). CDR3 length: 19 amino acids. Trimming pared 0 bases from V and 6 bases from J, leaving 29 bases between. Per germline, CDR1 DFQATT and CDR2 SNEGSKA (reference sequence). The CDR3 bases are TGCAGTGCTAGAGACTTCGCCCTCCGGGACTCGTCCTTTAGCGCTGAAGCTTTCTTT. Amino acid sequence: CSARDFALRDSSFSAEAFF.

The chain carries TRBV9 and TRBJ2-1; the match to TRBD2 covers 9 bases. CDR3 size: 16 residues. CDR1 SGDLS and CDR2 YYNGEE come from the germline V gene. V lost 4 bases, J lost 3 bases, and 8 bases stayed unmatched. The CDR3 is CASSHTGAGGYNEQFF. The DNA of the CDR3 is TGTGCCAGCAGCCATACAGGAGCGGGAGGCTACAATGAGCAGTTCTTC. Full variable domain (remainder filled in from reference TRBV9 and TRBJ2-1): DSGVTQTPKHLITATGQRVTLRCSPRSGDLSVYWYQQSLDQGLQFLIQYYNGEERAKGNILERFSAQQFPDLHSELNLSSLELGDSALYFCASSHTGAGGYNEQFFGPGTRLTVL.

The genes are TRBV20-1 and TRBJ2-4; tentatively, D is TRBD1 (6 bases). The tail of the sequence fits TRBJ2-7 better, so the J call may be wrong. From germline, CDR1 is DFQATT and CDR2 SNEGSKA (reference sequence). The CDR3 totals 14 residues. The CDR3 DNA follows: TGCAGTGCTAGAGTAGGGGGAACCGCCTACGAGCAGTACTTC. It specifies CSARVGGTAYEQYF.

This chain connects TRBV6-2 or TRBV6-3 to TRBJ1-1; a possible D gene is TRBD1 (5 bases). V was clipped by 2 bases and J by 3 bases, with 16 bases between them. The CDR3 totals 16 residues. CDR1 and CDR2 (germline): MNHEY, SVGEGT. The CDR3 nucleotides are TGTGCCAGCAGTTACAGCATGACAGCCAAGGACACTGAAGCTTTCTTT. As protein: CASSYSMTAKDTEAFF.

The V and J genes are TRBV5-1 and TRBJ1-1; D is ambiguous. The V and J ends lost 4 bases and 1 base respectively, with 11 bases between them. CDR3 size: 14 residues. Germline V gene data show CDR1 as SGHRS and CDR2 as YFSETQ. The CDR3 loop is CASSPLNGNTEAFF. The CDR3 nucleotides read TGCGCCAGCAGCCCCCTGAATGGGAACACTGAAGCTTTCTTT.

The chain links TRBV9 to TRBJ2-5; D call uncertain. The DNA end is a closer match to TRBJ2-7, so the J assignment may be wrong. The CDR3 totals 14 residues. From germline, CDR1 is SGDLS and CDR2 YYNGEE. CDR3 loop: CASSPTIYQDEQYF. The CDR3 DNA is TGTGCCAGCAGCCCGACAATATACCAGGACGAGCAGTACTTC.

The rearrangement joins TRBV2 to TRBJ1-1, with D perhaps TRBD1 (5 bases). The germline V and J ends were trimmed by 7 bases and 4 bases, with 16 bases remaining between them. This CDR3 region has 14 residues. CDR1 and CDR2 from the germline V gene are SNHLY and FYNNEI. CDR3 sequence reads: CASTPSGFGTEAFF. The CDR3 bases are TGTGCCAGCACCCCATCAGGGTTCGGCACTGAAGCTTTCTTT.

This rearrangement joins TRBV18 to TRBJ1-1; the D is unclear. CDR1 and CDR2 (germline): KGHSH, LQKENI. The CDR3 sequence is 12 residues long. The germline V and J ends were trimmed by 2 bases and 8 bases, with 9 bases remaining between them. The CDR3 reads CASSPWPPEAFF. CDR3 sequence (DNA): TGTGCCAGCTCACCATGGCCCCCGGAAGCTTTCTTT.

This clonotype was detected only a few times. The chain links TRBV29-1 to TRBJ2-7, with 8 bases fitting TRBD1. CDR1 SQVTM and CDR2 ANQGSEA come from the germline V gene. This CDR3 region has 12 residues. Trimming removed 6 bases from V and 2 bases from J; junction bases left unmatched: 3. CDR3 nucleotides: TGCAGCGTGGGACAGGCGACCTACGAGCAGTACTTC. Residues: CSVGQATYEQYF.

V and J are TRBV12-3 or TRBV12-4 and TRBJ1-2; 7 nucleotides line up with TRBD1. The CDR3 extends over 15 amino acids. V trimming: 2 bases; J trimming: 8 bases; junction bases outside the gene matches: 11. The CDR3 DNA reads as TGTGCCAGCAGTTTAAGCTATCAGGGGGAAGGCGGCTACACCTTC. Protein sequence: CASSLSYQGEGGYTF.

This clonotype was seen more than once but under ten times. The chain recombines TRBV13 with TRBJ2-4; D ambiguous. The better agreement between TRBJ2-7 and the DNA end casts doubt on the J call. CDR3 length equals 13 residues. Germline V gene sequence: CDR1 PRHDT, CDR2 FYEKMQ (reference sequence). DNA of the CDR3: TGTGCCAGCAGCTTAGTGGCTTCGGGCGAGCAGTACTTC. This gives the protein CASSLVASGEQYF.